The text below deals with one T cell receptor (beta chain). Original processing notes: Nucleated cell number was recorded as an estimate derived from reference gene primer amplification. Libraries were prepared by immunoSEQ multiplex PCR; TCRdb keeps only in-frame clonotypes and omits some of them. The V and J calls and clone size were taken over from that table, and D and trimming were inferred from the DNA. Of approximately 130,000 clones detected, approximately 77% appear once; the ten largest clones hold more than 15%. This specimen belongs to a study of blood T cell repertoires in COVID-19. Whole-study context: Sites across the United States, Italy and Spain contributed samples from acute and convalescent COVID-19. Nucleic acid was either cDNA or gDNA, and it came from T cells, B-cell-depleted T cells, or PBMCs.

Between the trimmed V and J ends, which lost 1 base and 6 bases, there was a span of 8 bases. Germline loops: CDR1 SNHLY, CDR2 FYNNEI. The length of the CDR3 is 13 residues. The sequence was collected from a man older than 75 with acute or convalescent COVID-19. The chain uses TRBV2 and TRBJ2-3, with D possibly being TRBD2 (6 bases). The source material was peripheral blood. CDR3 sequence (DNA): TGTGCCAGCAGTGAAGGCGGAGGGGATACGCAGTATTTT. Protein sequence: CASSEGGGDTQYF.